The text below deals with one TCR beta chain. Its antigen is not identified. The data are from a study of T cell responses to AZD1222 COVID-19 vaccine. General study points: Spike-spanning, vaccine-associated CD4 TCRs were dominant at 160-218 and 743-854. Nearly half of unique spike-specific TCRs reportedly avoided B.1.351 and B.1.1.7 mutated regions. Vaccination with two AZD1222 doses was followed by a rise in Spike-specific TCR breadth and depth.

Method: immunoSEQ multiplex PCR; TCRdb's copy keeps in-frame clones and lacks some. The data contain some 150,000 clones, about nine tenths of them singletons. After removal of 0 bases from V and 1 base from J, the junction contained 3 bases not matched to a gene. CDR3 size: 15 residues. Germline assignment: CDR1 SGHRS and CDR2 YFSETQ. The specimen was peripheral blood, collected on day 0 of MenACWY control vaccination. The receptor was isolated from an adult in good health. The rearrangement links TRBV5-1 to TRBJ1-1; TRBD1 matches at 7 bases. The CDR3 DNA is TGCGCCAGCAGCTTGGGGGGACAGCAGAACACTGAAGCTTTCTTT. It encodes CASSLGGQQNTEAFF.